Described below is a single T cell receptor beta chain sequence and its context. Its specificity is unknown. The sample comes from a study of T cells in narcolepsy. Study observations and caveats: Same-patient CSF and blood CD4+ T cell clonotypes included HCRT-specific and TRIB2-specific autoreactive ones. Autoreactive clonotypes reportedly recurred in blood of same and different patients, not controls.

TCRdb's table, derived via immunoSEQ multiplex PCR, lists solely in-frame clones and lacks some. Of 25,000 to 30,000 clones detected, 87% appear once; the ten largest clones hold under 1%. Germline V gives CDR1 SGHNT, CDR2 YYREEE (reference sequence). V dropped 0 bases and J dropped 4 bases, with 7 bases sitting between them. This CDR3 comprises 13 residues. The sequence came from a human donor in good health. The chain is built from TRBV5-4 and TRBJ1-2; D call uncertain. The sequenced material came from memory (CD45RA-) CD4+ T cells from blood. CDR3 sequence reads: CASSLVGSYGYTF. DNA of the CDR3: TGTGCCAGCAGCTTGGTGGGCAGCTATGGCTACACCTTC.